Each of the 4 T cell receptor beta chains below was sequenced from the same sample in a study of blood T cell repertoires in COVID-19 (dated by TCRdb to between 2020 and 2021). Libraries were built with the immunoSEQ multiplex PCR assay. TCRdb's version of the immuneACCESS table is confined to in-frame rearrangements and falls short of the full clone set. An unresolved V gene accounts for under half of the shortfall where checked; the remainder is of unknown origin. For this sample the table gives around 150,000 clones, of which more than 75% were detected only once. Roughly 4% of the sample goes to the ten largest clones. Input material: peripheral blood. The origin of the receptors is a woman in her thirties or forties with acute or convalescent COVID-19.

This rearrangement joins TRBV28 to TRBJ1-5; possible D gene TRBD1, 5 bases. Trimming removed 8 bases at V and 4 bases at J, with 15 bases between. The CDR3 sequence is 14 residues long. CDR1 is MDHEN and CDR2 is SYDVKM in the germline V gene. In nucleotides, the CDR3 is TGTGCCAGCTCCGTCGGTAGGGGAAATCAGCCCCAGCATTTT. It yields the protein CASSVGRGNQPQHF.

The chain uses TRBV4-2 and TRBJ1-4; 9 bases fit TRBD1. The CDR3 sequence is 16 residues long. V lost 0 bases and J lost 6; bases outside the gene matches: 5. In germline, CDR1 is LGHNA, CDR2 YNFKEQ. CDR3 nucleotide sequence: TGTGCCAGCAGCCAAGATGGGGGACAGGGTGATGAAAAACTGTTTTTT. Its translation is CASSQDGGQGDEKLFF.

This clone was observed a single time. The chain uses TRBV3-1 (or the pseudogene TRBV3-2) and TRBJ2-4, with 9 bases aligning to TRBD2. CDR3 length: 18 amino acids. The germline V gene has CDR1 LGHDT and CDR2 YNNKEL (reference sequence). V shed 1 base, J shed 0 bases, and the junction held 7 bases outside the gene matches. The CDR3 loop reads CASSQVSSGVPAKNIQYF. For the CDR3, the DNA is TGTGCCAGCAGCCAAGTCTCTAGCGGGGTGCCAGCCAAAAACATTCAGTACTTC.

The table lists this clone with a count of one. The chain combines TRBV28 with TRBJ2-1, with 13 positions matching TRBD2. The V gene's germline CDR1 is MDHEN and CDR2 SYDVKM. The J segment lost 6 bases and the V segment lost 3 bases, leaving 11 bases of the junction unmatched. The CDR3 is 18 residues long. CDR3: CASSLGGTGLAGSNEQFF. For the CDR3, the DNA is TGTGCCAGCAGTTTGGGGGGAACGGGACTAGCGGGGAGCAATGAGCAGTTCTTC.